Listed here is a single T cell receptor beta chain. This entry belongs to a study of T cell responses to AZD1222 COVID-19 vaccine. Germline V lookup: CDR1 MDHEN, CDR2 SYDVKM. V dropped 6 bases and J dropped 5 bases, with 19 bases sitting between them. The CDR3 totals 15 residues. Method: immunoSEQ multiplex PCR; TCRdb's copy keeps in-frame clones and lacks some. The sample lists 150,000 to 200,000 clones, roughly 87% occurring once. The V call is TRBV28, the J call TRBJ2-5, with TRBD2 as a possible D gene (6 bases). This sequence was found in an adult in good health. Specimen: peripheral blood, collected on day 0 of AZD1222 vaccination. The DNA of the CDR3 is TGTGCCAGCAGCAACCCCGGCGGGGATTCGGAGACCCAGTACTTC. Translated: CASSNPGGDSETQYF.